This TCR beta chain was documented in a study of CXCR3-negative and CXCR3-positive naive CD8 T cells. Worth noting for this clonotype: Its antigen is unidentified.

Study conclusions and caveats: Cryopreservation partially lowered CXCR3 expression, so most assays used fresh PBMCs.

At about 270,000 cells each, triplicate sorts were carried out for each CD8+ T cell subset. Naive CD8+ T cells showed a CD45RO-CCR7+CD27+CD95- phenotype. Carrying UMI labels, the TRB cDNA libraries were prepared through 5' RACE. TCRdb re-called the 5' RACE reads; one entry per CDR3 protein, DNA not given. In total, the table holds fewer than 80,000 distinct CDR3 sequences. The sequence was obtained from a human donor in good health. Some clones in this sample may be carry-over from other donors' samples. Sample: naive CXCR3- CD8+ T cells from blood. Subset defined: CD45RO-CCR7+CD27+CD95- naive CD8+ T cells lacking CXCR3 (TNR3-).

This CDR3 is CASSHPTPSGGANYPGGETQYF. This chain joins TRBV6-5 and TRBJ2-5; TCRdb's D gene call, TRBD2, goes unchecked for lack of DNA. Germline loops: CDR1 MNHEY, CDR2 SVGAGI. This CDR3 is 22 amino acids long.